The 10 T cell receptor beta chains in this list originate from one sample, sequenced in a study of early T cells in non-severe SARS-CoV-2 infection. TCRdb reanalysed the 5' RACE reads using MiXCR and keeps one entry per CDR3 protein. Among 50,000 to 70,000 distinct CDR3 sequences listed, under 15% were seen once. Input material: whole blood. The receptors derive from an adult who was a healthcare worker with PCR-confirmed SARS-CoV-2 infection or an uninfected control (not recorded which).

The chain combines TRBV27 with TRBJ2-7; 10 bases align to TRBD1. The CDR3 spans 15 residues. Per the germline V gene, CDR1 is MNHEY and CDR2 is SMNVEV (reference sequence). The V segment lost 6 bases and the J segment 6 bases; nucleotides outside the gene matches: 11. In nucleotides, the CDR3 is TGTGCCAGCAGCCTACAGACAGGGGGCCCATCCGAGCAGTACTTC. It encodes CASSLQTGGPSEQYF.

In this sample, this clonotype turned up a few times. The chain couples TRBV29-1 to TRBJ2-7, with 9 positions matching TRBD2. The CDR3 spans 14 residues. V shed 5 bases and J 6 bases; nucleotides not matched to a gene: 11. In germline, CDR1 is SQVTM, CDR2 ANQGSEA. The chain's CDR3 is CSVRRGGREGEQYF. CDR3 bases: TGCAGCGTTCGGCGGGGGGGCCGAGAAGGCGAGCAGTACTTC.

This clonotype was counted at least ten times. The rearrangement links TRBV5-5 to TRBJ2-5; TRBD2 aligns across 14 bases. With 4 bases clipped from V and 7 bases from J, the junction kept 6 bases outside the gene matches. This CDR3 is 15 amino acids long. CDR1 and CDR2 from the germline V gene are SGHKS and YYEKEE (reference sequence). CDR3 nucleotides: TGTGCCAGCAGCCCGGGGACTAGCGGGGGTGTGACCCAGTACTTC. Encoded protein: CASSPGTSGGVTQYF.

The chain employs TRBV14 and TRBJ2-1; possibly TRBD2 for D (6 bases). Germline assignment: CDR1 SGHDN and CDR2 FVKESK. The germline V and J ends were trimmed by 4 bases and 8 bases, with 15 bases remaining between them. The CDR3 is made up of 14 amino acids. The CDR3 region has the DNA TGTGCCAGCAGCCCTTGGGGGACTGGCGATGAGCAGTTCTTC. Translating it yields CASSPWGTGDEQFF.

This clonotype was counted at least ten times. The CDR3 protein is CSAIGETGRTYNEQFF. CDR3 sequence (DNA): TGCAGTGCTATCGGGGAGACAGGACGCACCTACAATGAGCAGTTCTTC. The chain combines TRBV20-1 with TRBJ2-1, with D possibly matching TRBD1 (6 bases). The CDR3 loop spans 16 amino acids. Trimming left V 4 bases short and J 2 bases short, with 18 bases between. Per germline, CDR1 DFQATT and CDR2 SNEGSKA (reference sequence).

Only a few counts were recorded for this clonotype. The V and J genes are TRBV5-1 and TRBJ1-4; a weak D match, TRBD1 (5 bases). V was clipped by 5 bases and J by 8 bases, with 16 bases between them. This CDR3 spans 14 amino acids. Germline V lookup: CDR1 SGHRS, CDR2 YFSETQ. The CDR3 protein is CASRAGGDFEKLFF. CDR3 nucleotides: TGCGCCAGCAGAGCAGGAGGGGACTTCGAAAAACTGTTTTTT.

V and J are TRBV18 and TRBJ1-2; 10 nucleotides agree with TRBD1. V trimming: 2 bases; J trimming: 4 bases; junction bases outside the gene matches: 7. This CDR3 contains 16 residues. Germline V gene lookup returns CDR1 KGHSH and CDR2 LQKENI. The CDR3: CASSPERTGGGYGYTF. The CDR3 coding sequence is TGTGCCAGCTCACCAGAGAGGACAGGGGGAGGCTATGGCTACACCTTC.

The chain recombines TRBV7-2 with TRBJ1-1; 8 bases map to TRBD1. This CDR3 has 17 residues. Germline CDR1 and CDR2: SGHTA and FQGNSA. Trimming cost V 5 bases and J 6 bases; bases outside gene matches: 17. In nucleotides, the CDR3 is TGTGCCAGCAGCCCATCCCCGTGGACAGGGAGGAGGCCTGAAGCTTTCTTT. Protein sequence: CASSPSPWTGRRPEAFF.

This clonotype was observed a few times. This rearrangement joins TRBV3-1 to TRBJ1-1; no firm D call. The CDR3 totals 13 residues. Germline V lookup: CDR1 LGHDT, CDR2 YNNKEL (reference sequence). V lost 3 bases, J lost 1 base, and 6 bases lay in between. CDR3 region: CASSHRGNTEAFF. CDR3 DNA: TGTGCCAGCAGCCACCGGGGGAACACTGAAGCTTTCTTT.

The genes are TRBV7-2 and TRBJ2-6; D might be TRBD1 or TRBD2, each matching 5 bases. This CDR3 is built from 15 residues. CDR1 is SGHTA and CDR2 is FQGNSA in the germline V gene. V was trimmed by 3 bases and J by 2 bases, leaving 8 bases between them. The CDR3 sequence: CASSFQGAGANVLTF. The DNA of the CDR3 is TGTGCCAGCAGCTTTCAGGGAGCTGGGGCCAACGTCCTGACTTTC.